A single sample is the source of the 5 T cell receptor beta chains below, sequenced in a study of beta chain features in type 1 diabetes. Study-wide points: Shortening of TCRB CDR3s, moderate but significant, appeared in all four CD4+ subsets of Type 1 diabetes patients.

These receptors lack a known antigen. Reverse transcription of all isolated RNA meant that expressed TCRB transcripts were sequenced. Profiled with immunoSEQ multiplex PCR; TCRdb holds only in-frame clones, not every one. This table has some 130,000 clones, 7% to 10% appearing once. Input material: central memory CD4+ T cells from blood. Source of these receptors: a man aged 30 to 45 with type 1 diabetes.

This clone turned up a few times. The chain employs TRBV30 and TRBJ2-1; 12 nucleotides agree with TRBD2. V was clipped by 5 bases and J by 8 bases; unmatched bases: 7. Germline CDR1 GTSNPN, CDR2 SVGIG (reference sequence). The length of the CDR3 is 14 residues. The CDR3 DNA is TGTGCCTGGGGCCTAGCGGGGGGGCCCTATGAGCAGTTCTTC. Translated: CAWGLAGGPYEQFF.

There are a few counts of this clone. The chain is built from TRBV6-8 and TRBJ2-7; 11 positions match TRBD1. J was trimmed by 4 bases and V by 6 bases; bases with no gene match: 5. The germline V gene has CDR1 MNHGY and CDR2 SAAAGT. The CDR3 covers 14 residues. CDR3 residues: CASRGTGGLYEQYF. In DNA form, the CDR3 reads TGTGCCAGCAGGGGGACAGGGGGTTTGTACGAGCAGTACTTC.

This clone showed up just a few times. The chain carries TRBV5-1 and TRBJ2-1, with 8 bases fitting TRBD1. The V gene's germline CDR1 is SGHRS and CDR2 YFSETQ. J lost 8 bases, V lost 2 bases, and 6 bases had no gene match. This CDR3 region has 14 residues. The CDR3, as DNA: TGCGCCAGCAGCTTAAGCGGACAGGGCGATGAGCAGTTCTTC. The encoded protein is CASSLSGQGDEQFF.

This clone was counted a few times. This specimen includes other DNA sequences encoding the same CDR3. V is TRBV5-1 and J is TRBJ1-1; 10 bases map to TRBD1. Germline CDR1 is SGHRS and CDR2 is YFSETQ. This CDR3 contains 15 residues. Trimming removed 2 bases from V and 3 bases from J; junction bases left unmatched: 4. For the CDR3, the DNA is TGCGCCAGCAGCTTCAGCGGGACAGGGGACACTGAAGCTTTCTTT. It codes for CASSFSGTGDTEAFF.

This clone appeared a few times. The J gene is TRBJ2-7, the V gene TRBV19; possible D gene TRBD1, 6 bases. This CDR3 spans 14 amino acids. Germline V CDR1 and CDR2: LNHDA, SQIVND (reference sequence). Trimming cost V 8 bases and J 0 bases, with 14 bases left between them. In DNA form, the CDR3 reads TGTGCCAGTGGGCAGACAGGCGCCTCCTACGAGCAGTACTTC. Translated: CASGQTGASYEQYF.